These 10 T cell receptor beta chains came from one sample sequenced in a study of T cells after yellow fever vaccination. One entry per CDR3 protein, called by TCRdb with MiXCR from the 5' RACE reads. The repertoire consists of 510,000 or so distinct CDR3 sequences, with around 21% occurring once and the leading ten covering roughly an eighth. This sample comprised PBMCs, obtained 15 days after the yellow fever booster vaccination. Source of these receptors: a man in his thirties or forties who received the YFV17D yellow fever vaccine.

The rearrangement joins TRBV2 to TRBJ1-5; the match to TRBD1 covers 7 bases. This CDR3 has 15 amino acids. CDR1 is SNHLY and CDR2 is FYNNEI in the germline V gene. Losses at the gene ends were 5 bases for V and 2 bases for J; bases not matched to a gene: 6. The CDR3 nucleotides are TGTGCCAGCAGTTCCGACAGGGTAGGCAATCAGCCCCAGCATTTT. It translates to CASSSDRVGNQPQHF.

The CDR3 is CASNQGAGDTIYF. The CDR3, as DNA: TGTGCCAGCAACCAGGGGGCCGGTGACACCATATATTTT. This chain links TRBV12-3 or TRBV12-4 with TRBJ1-3; 8 bases are shared with TRBD1. There are 13 residues in the CDR3. V lost 7 bases to trimming and J lost 8 bases; unmatched junction nucleotides: 7.

The chain employs TRBV12-3 or TRBV12-4 and TRBJ1-2; weak D call: TRBD1 (5 bases). The germline V and J ends were trimmed by 7 bases and 2 bases, with 17 bases remaining between them. The CDR3 consists of 15 residues. CDR3 sequence reads: CASTPTGEANYGYTF. The CDR3 bases are TGTGCCAGCACTCCGACGGGGGAGGCCAACTATGGCTACACCTTC.

This chain links TRBV30 with TRBJ1-6, with D maybe TRBD1 (5 bases). Deletions cut 5 bases from V and 0 bases from J, with 8 bases between. The germline CDR1 and CDR2 sequences are GTSNPN and SVGIG (reference sequence). The CDR3 length is 14 residues. The chain's CDR3 is CAWSGGSYNSPLHF. In DNA form, the CDR3 reads TGTGCCTGGTCGGGGGGCTCCTATAATTCACCCCTCCACTTT.

There are many counts of this clonotype. The chain links TRBV12-3 or TRBV12-4 to TRBJ2-1; D not resolved. The CDR3 is 14 amino acids. V was trimmed by 7 bases and J by 0 bases, leaving 10 bases between them. CDR3 sequence reads: CASNRQSSYNEQFF. The CDR3 coding sequence is TGTGCCAGCAACCGGCAGAGCTCCTACAATGAGCAGTTCTTC.

The chain uses TRBV9 and TRBJ1-2; the match to TRBD1 covers 12 bases. V shed 2 bases, J shed 1 base, and the junction held 3 bases outside the gene matches. CDR3 size: 16 residues. From germline, CDR1 is SGDLS and CDR2 YYNGEE. The CDR3 coding sequence is TGTGCCAGCAGCGTCGGGACAGGGGGCGTTAACTATGGCTACACCTTC. Amino acids: CASSVGTGGVNYGYTF.

The chain carries TRBV2 and TRBJ2-2; TRBD2 aligns across 10 bases. CDR1 is SNHLY and CDR2 is FYNNEI in the germline V gene. This CDR3 comprises 14 residues. V lost 8 bases, J lost 5 bases, and 5 bases stayed unmatched. CDR3 loop: CASQLAGNTGELFF. The DNA of the CDR3 is TGTGCCAGCCAACTAGCGGGAAATACCGGGGAGCTGTTTTTT. The whole variable domain, remainder taken from reference TRBV2 and TRBJ2-2, is EPEVTQTPSHQVTQMGQEVILRCVPISNHLYFYWYRQILGQKVEFLVSFYNNEISEKSEIFDDQFSVERPDGSNFTLKIRSTKLEDSAMYFCASQLAGNTGELFFGEGSRLTVL.

This sequence joins TRBV9 and TRBJ2-1, with TRBD2 identical over 14 bases. CDR1 and CDR2 (germline): SGDLS, YYNGEE. The CDR3 extends over 16 amino acids. The V gene end was trimmed by 0 bases and the J gene end by 8 bases; junction bases not matched to a gene: 4. In DNA form, the CDR3 reads TGTGCCAGCAGCGTAGGGGGACTAGCGGGAGATCATGAGCAGTTCTTC. Its protein is CASSVGGLAGDHEQFF. Full variable domain (rest looked up from reference TRBV9 and TRBJ2-1): DSGVTQTPKHLITATGQRVTLRCSPRSGDLSVYWYQQSLDQGLQFLIQYYNGEERAKGNILERFSAQQFPDLHSELNLSSLELGDSALYFCASSVGGLAGDHEQFFGPGTRLTVL.

This clonotype was seen more than once but under ten times. The chain combines TRBV4-2 with TRBJ2-1, with 8 bases aligning to TRBD2. Germline CDR1 is LGHNA and CDR2 is YNFKEQ. The CDR3 totals 17 residues. V lost 6 bases, J lost 0 bases, and 10 bases stayed unmatched. The CDR3 DNA is TGTGCCAGCAGAGTGCGGGGGGACTTTAGCTCCTACAATGAGCAGTTCTTC. It codes for CASRVRGDFSSYNEQFF.

This clonotype was counted between two and nine times. V gene TRBV28 combines with J gene TRBJ2-7; TRBD2 aligns across 8 bases. V shed 0 bases and J 7 bases; nucleotides not matched to a gene: 20. Germline V gives CDR1 MDHEN, CDR2 SYDVKM. The CDR3 runs to 19 residues. CDR3 protein: CASSLWGEYTGGPLTEQYF. In DNA, the CDR3 is TGTGCCAGCAGTTTATGGGGGGAATACACGGGAGGGCCCTTAACGGAGCAGTACTTC. Combining the CDR3 with reference TRBV28 and TRBJ2-7 gives the whole variable domain DVKVTQSSRYLVKRTGEKVFLECVQDMDHENMFWYRQDPGLGLRLIYFSYDVKMKEKGDIPEGYSVSREKKERFSLILESASTNQTSMYLCASSLWGEYTGGPLTEQYFGPGTRLTVT.